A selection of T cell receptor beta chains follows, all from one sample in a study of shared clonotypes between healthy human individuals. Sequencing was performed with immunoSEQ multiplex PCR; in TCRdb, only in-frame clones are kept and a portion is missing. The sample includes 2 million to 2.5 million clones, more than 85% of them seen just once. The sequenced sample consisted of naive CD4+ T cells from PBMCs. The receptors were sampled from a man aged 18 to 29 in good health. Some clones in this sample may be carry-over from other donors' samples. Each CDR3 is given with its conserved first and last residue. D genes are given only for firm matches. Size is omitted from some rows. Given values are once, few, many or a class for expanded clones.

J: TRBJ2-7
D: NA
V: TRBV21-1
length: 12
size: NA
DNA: TGTGCCAGCAGCAAATCTTTCCACGAGCAGTACTTC
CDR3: CASSKSFHEQYF

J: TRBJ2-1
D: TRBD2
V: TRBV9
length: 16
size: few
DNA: TGTGCCAGCAGCCTGACTAGCGGGCCTACCTACAATGAGCAGTTCTTC
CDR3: CASSLTSGPTYNEQFF

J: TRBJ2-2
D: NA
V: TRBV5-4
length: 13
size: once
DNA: TGTGCCAGCAGCTTGTTAACCGCCGGGGAGCTGTTTTTT
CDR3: CASSLLTAGELFF

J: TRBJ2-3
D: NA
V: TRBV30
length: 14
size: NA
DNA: TGTGCCTGGAGGCTCGGGCAGGGTGGAGATACGCAGTATTTT
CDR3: CAWRLGQGGDTQYF

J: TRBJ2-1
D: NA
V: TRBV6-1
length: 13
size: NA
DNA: TGTGCCAGCAGTGAAGCAGGGGTTCGTGAGCAGTTCTTC
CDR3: CASSEAGVREQFF

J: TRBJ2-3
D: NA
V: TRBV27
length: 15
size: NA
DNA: TGTGCCAGCAGGCAGGGACTGACACTCACAGATACGCAGTATTTT
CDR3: CASRQGLTLTDTQYF

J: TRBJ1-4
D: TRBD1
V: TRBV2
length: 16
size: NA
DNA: TGTGCCAGCAGTTCGGGACAGGGGTTGTCTAATGAAAAACTGTTTTTT
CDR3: CASSSGQGLSNEKLFF

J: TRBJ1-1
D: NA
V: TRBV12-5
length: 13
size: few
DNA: TGTGCTAGTGGTTTGCAGGGAGTAACTGAAGCTTTCTTT
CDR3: CASGLQGVTEAFF

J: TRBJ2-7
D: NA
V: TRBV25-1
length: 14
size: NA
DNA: TGTGCCAGCAGTGGGCGACAATCCACCTACGAGCAGTACTTC
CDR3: CASSGRQSTYEQYF

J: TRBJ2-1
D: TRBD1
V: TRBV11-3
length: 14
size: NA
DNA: TGTGCCAGCAGCTTAGGAACAGGGACAGGTGAGCAGTTCTTC
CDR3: CASSLGTGTGEQFF

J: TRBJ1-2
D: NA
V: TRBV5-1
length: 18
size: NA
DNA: TGCGCCAGCAGCTTGGACGGGATCCCGCTGCGTGCTCCAGGTGGCTACACCTTC
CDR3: CASSLDGIPLRAPGGYTF

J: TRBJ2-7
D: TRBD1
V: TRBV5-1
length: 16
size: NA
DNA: TGCGCCAGCAGCCGGCAGGTGGGACAGGATCCCTACGAGCAGTACTTC
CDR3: CASSRQVGQDPYEQYF

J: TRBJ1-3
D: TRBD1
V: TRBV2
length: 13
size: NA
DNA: TGTGCCAGCAGAGGACAGGGGGGAAACACCATATATTTT
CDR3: CASRGQGGNTIYF

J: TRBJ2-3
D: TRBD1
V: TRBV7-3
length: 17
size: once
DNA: TGTGCCAGCAGTTCTCGGACAGGCGCTGCGAGCACAGATACGCAGTATTTT
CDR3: CASSSRTGAASTDTQYF

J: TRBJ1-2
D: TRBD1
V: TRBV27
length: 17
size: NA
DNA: TGTGCCAGCAGTACCGCCGGCGGCAGGGGGCAGGACTATGGCTACACCTTC
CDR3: CASSTAGGRGQDYGYTF

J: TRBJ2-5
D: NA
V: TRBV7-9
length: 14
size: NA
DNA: TGTGCCAGCAGCTTAGGCACTAGTGGGGAGACCCAGTACTTC
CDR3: CASSLGTSGETQYF

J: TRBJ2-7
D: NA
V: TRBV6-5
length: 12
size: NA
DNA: TGTGCCAGCAGACCCAGGGTCCACGAGCAGTACTTC
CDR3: CASRPRVHEQYF

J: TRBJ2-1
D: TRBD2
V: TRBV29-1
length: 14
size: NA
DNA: TGCAGCGTTGTGGGGCTAGCGGGGCACAATGAGCAGTTCTTC
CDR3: CSVVGLAGHNEQFF

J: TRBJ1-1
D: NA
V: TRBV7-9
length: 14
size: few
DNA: TGTGCCAGCAGCTCCTTCCTTGGGGTTACTGAAGCTTTCTTT
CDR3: CASSSFLGVTEAFF

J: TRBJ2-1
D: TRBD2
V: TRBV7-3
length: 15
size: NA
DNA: TGTGCCAGCAGCTTATTAGGGAGGGCCGGGGATGAGCAGTTCTTC
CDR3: CASSLLGRAGDEQFF

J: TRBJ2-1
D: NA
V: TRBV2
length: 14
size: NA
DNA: TGTGCCAGCAGTTCGGATCGCCTATACAATGAGCAGTTCTTC
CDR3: CASSSDRLYNEQFF

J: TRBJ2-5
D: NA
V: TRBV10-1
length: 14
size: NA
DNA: TGCGCCAGCAGTGAGAACGGCCGGGCAGAGACCCAGTACTTC
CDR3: CASSENGRAETQYF

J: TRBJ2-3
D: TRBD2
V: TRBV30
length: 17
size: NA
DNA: TGTGCCTGGGGGGGATTCCCAGCGGGAGCGGGGACAGATACGCAGTATTTT
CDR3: CAWGGFPAGAGTDTQYF

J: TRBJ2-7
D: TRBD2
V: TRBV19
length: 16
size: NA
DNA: TGTGCCAGTAGGGGGATAGCGGGAGTTGACTCCTACGAGCAGTACTTC
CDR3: CASRGIAGVDSYEQYF

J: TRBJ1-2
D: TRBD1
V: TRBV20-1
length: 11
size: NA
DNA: TGCAAAACAGGGGAGCCCTATGGCTACACCTTC
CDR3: CKTGEPYGYTF

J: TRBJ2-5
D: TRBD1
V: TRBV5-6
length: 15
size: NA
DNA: TGTGCCAGCAGCTTGTGGGGACAGGGGAAGGAGACCCAGTACTTC
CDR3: CASSLWGQGKETQYF

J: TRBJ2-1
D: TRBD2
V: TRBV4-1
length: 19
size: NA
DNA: TGCGCCAGCAGCCAAGGAGGGACAGTCTTTGCGGGAGGGCACAATGAGCAGTTCTTC
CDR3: CASSQGGTVFAGGHNEQFF

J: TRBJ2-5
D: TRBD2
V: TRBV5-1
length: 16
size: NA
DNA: TGCGCCAGCAGCTCACCCTCGCGTGGGGGGGTGGAGACCCAGTACTTC
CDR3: CASSSPSRGGVETQYF

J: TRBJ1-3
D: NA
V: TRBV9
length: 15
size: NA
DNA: TGTGCCAGCAGCCCAGGACTGGTCCCTGGAAACACCATATATTTT
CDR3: CASSPGLVPGNTIYF

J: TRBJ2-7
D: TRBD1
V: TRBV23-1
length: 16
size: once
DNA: TGCGCCAGCAGTCAATCCGGGACAGGGGACTCCTACGAGCAGTACTTC
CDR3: CASSQSGTGDSYEQYF

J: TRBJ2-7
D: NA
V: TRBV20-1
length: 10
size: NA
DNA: TGCAGTGCTATCAACTACGAGCAGTACTTC
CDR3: CSAINYEQYF

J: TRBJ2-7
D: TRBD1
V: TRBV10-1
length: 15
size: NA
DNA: TGCGCCAGCAGTGAGTCCATGACAGGGAACGTCGAGCAGTACTTC
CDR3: CASSESMTGNVEQYF

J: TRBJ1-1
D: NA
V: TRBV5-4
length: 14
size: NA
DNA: TGTGCCAGCAGCCCGACGGTTGAAGTAACTGAAGCTTTCTTT
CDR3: CASSPTVEVTEAFF

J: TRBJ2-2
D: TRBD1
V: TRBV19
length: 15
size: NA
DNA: TGTGCCAGTAGTATAACCCAGAGGGGGCCCGGGGAGCTGTTTTTT
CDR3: CASSITQRGPGELFF

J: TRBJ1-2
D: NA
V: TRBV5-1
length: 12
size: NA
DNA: TGCGCCAGCAGCCTTTCCGAAGGGGGCTACACCTTC
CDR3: CASSLSEGGYTF

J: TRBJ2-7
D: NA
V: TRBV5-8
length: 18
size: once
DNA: TGTGCCAGCAGCTTAATCTCTGGACTCTCCCGAAAGGAATACGAGCAGTACTTC
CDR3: CASSLISGLSRKEYEQYF

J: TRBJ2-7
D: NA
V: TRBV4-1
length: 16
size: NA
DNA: TGCGCCAGCAGCCAAGCAATAACGGACTATGGGAACGAGCAGTACTTC
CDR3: CASSQAITDYGNEQYF

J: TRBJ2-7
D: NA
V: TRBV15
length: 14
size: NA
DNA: TGTGCCACCAGCAGAGCTCCAGGTGTCTACGAGCAGTACTTC
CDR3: CATSRAPGVYEQYF

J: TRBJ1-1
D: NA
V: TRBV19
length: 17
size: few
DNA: TGTGCCAGTAATCACCCCCCGCAGCTAGGGAGGAACACTGAAGCTTTCTTT
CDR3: CASNHPPQLGRNTEAFF

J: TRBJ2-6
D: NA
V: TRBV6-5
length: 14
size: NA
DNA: TGTGCCAGCAAATTGGGGCCTGGGGCCAACGTCCTGACTTTC
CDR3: CASKLGPGANVLTF

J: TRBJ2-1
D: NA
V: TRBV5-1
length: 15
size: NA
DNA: TGCGCCAGCAGCCCACAACCGATGCGAGGGGCTGAGCAGTTCTTC
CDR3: CASSPQPMRGAEQFF

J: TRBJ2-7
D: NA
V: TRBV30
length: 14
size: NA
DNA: TGTGCCTGGAGTGTCGAACAGGGAGTAGGCGAGCAGTACTTC
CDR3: CAWSVEQGVGEQYF

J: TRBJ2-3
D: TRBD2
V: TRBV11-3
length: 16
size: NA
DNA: TGTGCCAGCAGCTTAGTGGCGGGAGGGCCCACAGATACGCAGTATTTT
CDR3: CASSLVAGGPTDTQYF

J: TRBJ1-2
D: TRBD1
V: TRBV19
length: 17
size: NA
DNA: TGTGCCAGTAGCGGCCGGGACAGGGGGCTTATTGTACGTGGCTACACCTTC
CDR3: CASSGRDRGLIVRGYTF

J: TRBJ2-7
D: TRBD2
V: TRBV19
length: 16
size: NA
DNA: TGTGCCAGTTGCGGAGGGAGACTAGCGGGCGATTACGAGCAGTACTTC
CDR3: CASCGGRLAGDYEQYF

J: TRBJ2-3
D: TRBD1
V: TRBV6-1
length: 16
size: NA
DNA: TGTGCCAGCAGTGAGCTGACAGGGGTCGTCCCAGATACGCAGTATTTT
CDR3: CASSELTGVVPDTQYF

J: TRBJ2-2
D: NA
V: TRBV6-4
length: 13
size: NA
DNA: TGTGCCAGCAGTGACCGTGGGATTGGGGAGCTGTTTTTT
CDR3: CASSDRGIGELFF

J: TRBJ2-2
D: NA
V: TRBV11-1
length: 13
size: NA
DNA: TGTGCCAGCAGCTTGATCAACACCGGGGAGCTGTTTTTT
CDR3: CASSLINTGELFF

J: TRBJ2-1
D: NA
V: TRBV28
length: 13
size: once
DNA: TGTGCCAGCACGTATATAGGGGTATTCGGGCAGTTCTTC
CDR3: CASTYIGVFGQFF

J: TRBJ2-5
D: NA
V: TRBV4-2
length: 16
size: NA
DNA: TGTGCCAGCAGCCAAGAAGGACCAGGGGGGAGGGAGACCCAGTACTTC
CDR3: CASSQEGPGGRETQYF

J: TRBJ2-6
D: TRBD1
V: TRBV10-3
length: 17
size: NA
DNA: TGTGCCATCAGTGCAGGGACAGGGAGTACTGGGGCCAACGTCCTGACTTTC
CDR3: CAISAGTGSTGANVLTF